This T cell receptor (beta chain) was identified in a study of cytomegalovirus exposure and HLA in healthy donors. About this clone: Its specificity is unknown.

The PCR employed 60 Vbeta primers together with 13 Jbeta primers. Clones were sequenced by immunoSEQ multiplex PCR, and TCRdb holds only the in-frame ones, with some missing. The sample has about 190,000 clones, over 75% seen once. Study-wide points: The study recorded about 150 TCR beta chains that were cytomegalovirus-associated. Productive rates of about 87% or about 30% were seen for most TCR beta V segments in an earlier analysis.

This CDR3 spans 13 amino acids. Looked up from germline, CDR1 is MNHEY and CDR2 is SMNVEV (reference sequence). Trimming shortened V by 2 bases and J by 6 bases, and 9 bases separated the two germline ends. This TCR was recovered from a man aged 35 to 55 in good health and CMV-seropositive. The sequenced sample consisted of PBMCs. V and J are TRBV27 and TRBJ2-3; weak D call: TRBD2 (5 bases). As DNA, the CDR3 is TGTGCCAGCAGTTTAACGACGGGGGATACGCAGTATTTT. Translated, it gives CASSLTTGDTQYF.